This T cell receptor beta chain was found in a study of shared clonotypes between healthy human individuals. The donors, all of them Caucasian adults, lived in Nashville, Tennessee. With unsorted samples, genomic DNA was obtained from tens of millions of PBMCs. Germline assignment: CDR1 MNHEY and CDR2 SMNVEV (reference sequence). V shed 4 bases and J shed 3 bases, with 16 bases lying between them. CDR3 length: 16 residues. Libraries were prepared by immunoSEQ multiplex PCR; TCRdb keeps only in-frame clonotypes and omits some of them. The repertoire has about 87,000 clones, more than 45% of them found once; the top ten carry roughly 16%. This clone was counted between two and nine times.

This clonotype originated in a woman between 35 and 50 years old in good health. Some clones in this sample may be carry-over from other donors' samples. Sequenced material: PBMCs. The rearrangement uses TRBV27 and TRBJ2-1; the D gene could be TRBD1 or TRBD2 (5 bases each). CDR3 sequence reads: CASSSLSRGSYNEQFF. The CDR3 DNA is TGTGCCAGCAGTTCATTGAGCCGGGGCAGCTACAATGAGCAGTTCTTC.